This T cell receptor (beta chain) was documented in a study of a mutant IDH1 vaccine in newly diagnosed glioma. Study details: Vaccines were first given 4-6 weeks after radiotherapy alone, or with temozolomide cycles.

Time point: week 47, end of study. Topical imiquimod was applied with each vaccine dose, which held 300 ug of mutant IDH1 20-mer peptide. In every donor, the tumor was a new WHO grade 3 or 4 IDH1-mutant, ATRX-lost astrocytoma. Libraries were prepared by immunoSEQ multiplex PCR; TCRdb keeps only in-frame clonotypes and omits some of them. This repertoire shows about 34,000 clones, around 90% found once; its top ten account for about 5%. In its sample, this clone ranks as medium-sized (0.01 to 0.1%). Its antigen is currently unknown. Overall study results and limits: Induction of immune responses by the vaccine occurred in roughly 93% of patients.

Trimming shortened V by 6 bases and J by 4 bases, and 12 bases separated the two germline ends. CDR3 length equals 14 residues. Germline V gene data show CDR1 as MNHNS and CDR2 as SASEGT. The sample here was PBMCs, taken from a glioma patient whose treatment included an IDH1 peptide vaccine. The receptor comes from a woman between 40 and 50 years old with glioma. This chain joins TRBV6-1 and TRBJ1-4, with D uncertain. The CDR3 region has the DNA TGTGCCAGCAGGACAATCTACTATAATGAAAAACTGTTTTTT. It yields the protein CASRTIYYNEKLFF.